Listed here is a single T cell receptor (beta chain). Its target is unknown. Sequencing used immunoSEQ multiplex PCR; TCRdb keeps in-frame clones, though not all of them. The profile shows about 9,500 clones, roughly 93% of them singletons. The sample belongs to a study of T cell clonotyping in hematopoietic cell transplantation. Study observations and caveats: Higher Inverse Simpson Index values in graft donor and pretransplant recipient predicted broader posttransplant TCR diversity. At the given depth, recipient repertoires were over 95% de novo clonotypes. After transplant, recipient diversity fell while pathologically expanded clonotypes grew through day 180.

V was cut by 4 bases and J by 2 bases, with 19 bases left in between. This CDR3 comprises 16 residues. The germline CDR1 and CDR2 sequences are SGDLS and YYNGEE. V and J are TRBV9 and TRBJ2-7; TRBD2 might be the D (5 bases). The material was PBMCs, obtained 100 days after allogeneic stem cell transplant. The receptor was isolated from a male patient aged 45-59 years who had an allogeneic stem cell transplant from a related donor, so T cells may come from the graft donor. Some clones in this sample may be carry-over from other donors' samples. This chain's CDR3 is CASSLKDSFIPYEQYF. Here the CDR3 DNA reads TGTGCCAGCAGCCTAAAGGACTCTTTCATTCCCTACGAGCAGTACTTC.